The 29 T cell receptor beta chains below were found in one sample sequenced in a study of response to subunit inactivated influenza vaccine. TCRdb itself ran the RT-PCR reads through MiXCR, one entry per CDR3 protein. Altogether about 780,000 distinct CDR3 sequences are present, around 20% being singletons, with the ten largest covering approximately 10%. This material consisted of PBMCs from blood, taken approximately 5 days after vaccination. The origin of the receptors is a man between 50 and 59 years old who received an inactivated influenza vaccine.

The chain couples TRBV7-2 to TRBJ2-1, with 11 positions matching TRBD1. This CDR3 has 16 amino acids. With V trimmed by 2 bases and J by 3 bases, 3 bases remained unmatched. The germline gives CDR1 SGHTA, CDR2 FQGNSA. CDR3 loop: CASSLWGQGVYNEQFF. The CDR3 nucleotides are TGTGCCAGCAGCTTATGGGGACAGGGGGTCTACAATGAGCAGTTCTTC.

This clonotype was seen a few times. This rearrangement joins TRBV28 to TRBJ2-3; D possibly corresponds to TRBD1 (5 bases). V dropped 8 bases and J dropped 5 bases, with 14 bases sitting between them. Germline CDR1 and CDR2: MDHEN and SYDVKM. The CDR3 runs to 13 residues. Written as DNA, the CDR3 is TGTGCCAGCGCCCAAAGGGGCGTAGATACGCAGTATTTT. Encoded protein: CASAQRGVDTQYF.

This clonotype came up a few times. The V gene is TRBV5-1, the J gene TRBJ2-3, with D perhaps matching TRBD1 (5 bases). Germline V gene data show CDR1 as SGHRS and CDR2 as YFSETQ. V was pared by 1 base and J by 0 bases, with 9 bases between. CDR3 length: 15 amino acids. The CDR3: CASSLQGQSTDTQYF. DNA of the CDR3: TGCGCCAGCAGCTTGCAGGGTCAGAGCACAGATACGCAGTATTTT.

The table lists this clonotype with a few counts. This chain joins TRBV20-1 and TRBJ2-4, with TRBD2 matching 12 bases. The CDR3 totals 15 residues. V dropped 7 bases and J dropped 10; count of bases not matched to a gene: 14. Germline CDR1 and CDR2: DFQATT and SNEGSKA (reference sequence). This chain's CDR3 is CSGRVLAGGSRIQYF. The CDR3 DNA sequence: TGCAGTGGAAGGGTCCTAGCGGGGGGGAGTCGGATTCAGTACTTC.

A few counts support this clonotype. The chain employs TRBV20-1 and TRBJ1-4; D is perhaps TRBD1 (5 bases). The CDR3 spans 14 residues. V lost 0 bases and J lost 6, with 11 bases in between. Per the germline V gene, CDR1 is DFQATT and CDR2 is SNEGSKA (reference sequence). The CDR3 coding sequence is TGCAGTGCTAGAGATAAGTCAGGGTATGAAAAACTGTTTTTT. Encoded protein: CSARDKSGYEKLFF.

This chain connects TRBV12-3 or TRBV12-4 to TRBJ2-3, with D tentatively TRBD1 (5 bases). Trimming cost V 4 bases and J 2 bases, with 16 bases left between them. CDR3 size: 16 residues. The CDR3, as DNA: TGTGCCAGCAGTTACAAAGCCCAGGGCCTCACAGATACGCAGTATTTT. Protein product: CASSYKAQGLTDTQYF.

The V and J genes are TRBV18 and TRBJ2-6, with 12 bases identical to TRBD2. This CDR3 region has 18 residues. Germline lookup yields CDR1 KGHSH and CDR2 LQKENI. V trimming: 5 bases; J trimming: 0 bases; junction bases outside the gene matches: 5. CDR3 sequence reads: CASSATSGSFSGANVLTF. The CDR3 DNA reads as TGTGCCAGCTCAGCGACTAGCGGGAGTTTCTCTGGGGCCAACGTCCTGACTTTC.

J is TRBJ1-1 and V is TRBV28, with 11 nucleotides matching TRBD1. The V gene end was trimmed by 5 bases and the J gene end by 0 bases; junction bases not matched to a gene: 8. The germline gives CDR1 MDHEN, CDR2 SYDVKM. This CDR3 has 17 amino acids. CDR3 sequence (DNA): TGTGCCAGCAGTAACCGGGACAGGGGGTGGGTGAACACTGAAGCTTTCTTT. Translating it yields CASSNRDRGWVNTEAFF.

The J gene is TRBJ1-2, the V gene TRBV5-1; a possible D gene is TRBD1 (5 bases). This CDR3 spans 15 amino acids. Germline loops: CDR1 SGHRS, CDR2 YFSETQ. The V end was cut by 7 bases, the J end by 7 bases, with 23 bases between. DNA for the CDR3: TGCGCCAGCGAGAGAGGGGACTCTCGAAGGGGTGGCTACACCTTC. Amino acids: CASERGDSRRGGYTF. The full variable domain, in which reference TRBV5-1 and TRBJ1-2 provide the parts outside the CDR3, is KAGVTQTPRYLIKTRGQQVTLSCSPISGHRSVSWYQQTPGQGLQFLFEYFSETQRNKGNFPGRFSGRQFSNSRSEMNVSTLELGDSALYLCASERGDSRRGGYTFGSGTRLTVV.

The chain is built from TRBV20-1 and TRBJ2-1; tentative D call: TRBD1 (5 bases). The V gene's germline CDR1 is DFQATT and CDR2 SNEGSKA (reference sequence). Trimming shortened V by 6 bases and J by 0 bases, and 12 bases separated the two germline ends. The CDR3 runs 14 residues. The chain's CDR3 is CSAETASSYNEQFF. For the CDR3, the DNA is TGCAGTGCAGAGACAGCTAGCTCCTACAATGAGCAGTTCTTC.

This clonotype was detected a few times. The rearrangement uses TRBV11-2 and TRBJ2-2; no reliable D call. Trimming took off 3 bases at V and 10 bases at J, with 21 bases between the two ends. Per the germline V gene, CDR1 is SGHAT and CDR2 is FQNNGV. CDR3 length: 16 amino acids. The DNA for the CDR3 is TGTGCCAGCAGCTTGGTAACAGTTTGGGAATTCGAGGAGCTGTTTTTT. Residues: CASSLVTVWEFEELFF.

J is TRBJ2-7 and V is TRBV5-1; D might be TRBD1 (5 bases). CDR3 length equals 12 residues. V lost 5 bases and J 3 bases, leaving 9 bases between the germline ends. Germline CDR1 and CDR2: SGHRS and YFSETQ. The CDR3 region has the DNA TGCGCCAGCAGACAGGCTAACTACGAGCAGTACTTC. Amino acids: CASRQANYEQYF.

This clonotype was recorded at least ten times. CDR3 DNA: TGCGCCAGCAGCGGGACCGGGACAGGGCGCAGGGAGACCCAGTACTTC. Its protein is CASSGTGTGRRETQYF. The chain uses TRBV5-1 and TRBJ2-5, with TRBD1 identical over 9 bases. CDR3 length equals 16 residues. Germline trimming cut 4 bases from V and 5 bases from J; bases unmatched to any gene: 12. Germline loops: CDR1 SGHRS, CDR2 YFSETQ. The full variable domain, with the rest looked up from reference TRBV5-1 and TRBJ2-5, is KAGVTQTPRYLIKTRGQQVTLSCSPISGHRSVSWYQQTPGQGLQFLFEYFSETQRNKGNFPGRFSGRQFSNSRSEMNVSTLELGDSALYLCASSGTGTGRRETQYFGPGTRLLVL.

This clonotype was detected many times. J is TRBJ2-3 and V is TRBV7-8, with D tentatively TRBD2 (5 bases). Germline V gives CDR1 SGHVS, CDR2 FQNEAQ. V was pared by 3 bases and J by 3 bases, with 10 bases between. The CDR3 contains 14 residues. CDR3 in amino acids: CASSFRERTDTQYF. In nucleotides, the CDR3 is TGTGCCAGCAGCTTTAGGGAGAGGACAGATACGCAGTATTTT.

The rearrangement uses TRBV11-2 and TRBJ1-1, with 11 bases lining up with TRBD1. The germline gives CDR1 SGHAT, CDR2 FQNNGV. Trimming removed 3 bases from V and 4 bases from J; junction bases left unmatched: 13. The CDR3 covers 18 residues. Here the CDR3 reads CASSLPRDRGIIVTEAFF. CDR3 DNA sequence: TGTGCCAGCAGCTTGCCTCGGGACAGGGGGATCATCGTCACTGAAGCTTTCTTT.

With respect to this clonotype: Compared with germline, one end of the junction differs, possibly owing to a read error. This chain joins TRBV6-1 and TRBJ1-2; 8 nucleotides align to TRBD1. The CDR3 contains 14 residues. Germline V CDR1 and CDR2: MNHNS, SASEGT. This CDR3 reads CASREGQGEYGYTF. CDR3 in DNA: TGTGCCAGCAGGGAAGGACAGGGCGAATATGGCTACACCTTC.

This clonotype was recorded at least ten times. The genes are TRBV6-5 and TRBJ1-5; D remains unclear. Germline CDR1 reads MNHEY; CDR2 reads SVGAGI. Trimming cost V 0 bases and J 0 bases, with 15 bases left between them. The CDR3 consists of 18 residues. CDR3 sequence reads: CASSYSLLGGHSNQPQHF. CDR3 DNA: TGTGCCAGCAGTTACTCCTTACTGGGTGGCCATAGCAATCAGCCCCAGCATTTT.

There are a few counts of this clonotype. This rearrangement joins TRBV4-3 to TRBJ2-1, with D perhaps matching TRBD1 (6 bases). V lost 0 bases to trimming and J lost 4 bases, with 10 bases between them. Per the germline V gene, CDR1 is LGHNA and CDR2 is YSLEER. This CDR3 has 15 amino acids. This CDR3 reads CASSQDRDTYNEQFF. CDR3 nucleotides: TGCGCCAGCAGCCAAGACAGGGACACTTACAATGAGCAGTTCTTC.

The chain has TRBV29-1 and TRBJ2-7; 9 bases are a match to TRBD1. The V gene end was trimmed by 7 bases and the J gene end by 7 bases; junction bases not matched to a gene: 14. Per the germline V gene, CDR1 is SQVTM and CDR2 is ANQGSEA. The CDR3 has 14 residues. CDR3 DNA: TGCAGCGCTTTTGGGACAGGGTCACGGAGGGAGCAGTACTTC. It codes for CSAFGTGSRREQYF.

The chain combines TRBV4-3 with TRBJ2-3; the D gene is possibly TRBD1 (5 bases). Trimming took off 0 bases at V and 2 bases at J, with 12 bases between the two ends. This CDR3 has 16 amino acids. Germline V gene data show CDR1 as LGHNA and CDR2 as YSLEER. CDR3 sequence: CASSQDSDTITDTQYF. DNA for the CDR3: TGCGCCAGCAGCCAAGATTCGGACACTATCACAGATACGCAGTATTTT.

The rearrangement joins TRBV5-1 to TRBJ2-6, with 9 nucleotides matching TRBD1. V lost 2 bases to trimming and J lost 2 bases; unmatched junction nucleotides: 8. This CDR3 comprises 18 residues. Germline V gene sequence: CDR1 SGHRS, CDR2 YFSETQ. CDR3 DNA: TGCGCCAGCAGCTTCTCCGGGACAGGGTACACTGGGGCCAACGTCCTGACTTTC. Its translation is CASSFSGTGYTGANVLTF.

The rearrangement joins TRBV5-5 to TRBJ1-2; 7 positions agree with TRBD1. The CDR3 consists of 13 residues. J lost 4 bases, V lost 4 bases, and 4 bases had no gene match. Germline CDR1 is SGHKS and CDR2 is YYEKEE (reference sequence). The CDR3 bases are TGTGCCAGCAGCCAGGGGACAGCCTATGGCTACACCTTC. This translates into CASSQGTAYGYTF.

This clonotype appeared a few times. The chain is built from TRBV7-9 and TRBJ1-2; 7 nucleotides align to TRBD1. Germline V gene data show CDR1 as SEHNR and CDR2 as FQNEAQ (reference sequence). Trimming removed 3 bases from V and 7 bases from J; junction bases left unmatched: 8. The CDR3 extends over 14 amino acids. The CDR3 nucleotides read TGTGCCAGCAGCTTGACGACAGGGCCTTTTGGCTACACCTTC. This gives the protein CASSLTTGPFGYTF.

The CDR3 nucleotides read TGTGCCAGCAGCTTAGCGGTAGGGGAGACCCAGTACTTC. Translation gives CASSLAVGETQYF. The chain joins TRBV7-2 to TRBJ2-5; no clear D. The CDR3 has 13 amino acids. Germline V gene sequence: CDR1 SGHTA, CDR2 FQGNSA. V lost 0 bases, J lost 5 bases, and 7 bases lay in between.

The rearrangement uses TRBV6-1 and TRBJ2-1; 7 bases map to TRBD1. CDR1 and CDR2 from the germline V gene are MNHNS and SASEGT. This CDR3 is built from 14 residues. Trimming took 0 bases from V and 10 from J; bases not matched to a gene: 6. The CDR3 reads CASSEAGHRGEQFF. CDR3 DNA sequence: TGTGCCAGCAGTGAAGCGGGACACAGGGGAGAGCAGTTCTTC.

This clonotype has just a few counts. This chain links TRBV12-3 or TRBV12-4 with TRBJ2-7, with TRBD2 identical over 7 bases. V dropped 8 bases and J dropped 6; count of bases not matched to a gene: 7. The length of the CDR3 is 12 residues. CDR3 loop: CASRGGVGEQYF. The CDR3 region has the DNA TGTGCCAGCCGCGGGGGTGTTGGCGAGCAGTACTTC.

The CDR3 spells CASSFRGRSGANVLTF. As DNA, the CDR3 is TGTGCCAGTAGTTTCAGGGGGCGCTCTGGGGCCAACGTCCTGACTTTC. The rearrangement links TRBV19 to TRBJ2-6; 8 bases match TRBD1. This CDR3 region has 16 residues. Per the germline V gene, CDR1 is LNHDA and CDR2 is SQIVND (reference sequence). The ends lost 5 bases at V and 0 bases at J; junction bases unmatched: 3.

A few counts support this clonotype. The rearrangement uses TRBV4-3 and TRBJ2-5; D may be TRBD1 (9 bases). With 4 bases removed from V and 5 bases from J, the gap between germline ends came to 20 bases. The CDR3 consists of 16 residues. Germline CDR1 reads LGHNA; CDR2 reads YSLEER. CDR3 sequence (DNA): TGCGCCAGCAGCCCGGGGGGGACAGGGTCTAGTGAGACCCAGTACTTC. Protein sequence: CASSPGGTGSSETQYF.

This rearrangement joins TRBV7-2 to TRBJ2-2; 8 bases align to TRBD2. Germline values: CDR1 SGHTA, CDR2 FQGNSA. The CDR3 has 17 amino acids. V gave up 2 bases and J gave up 2 bases; unmatched junction bases: 7. Here the CDR3 reads CASSLYLGLGNTGELFF. The DNA of the CDR3 is TGTGCCAGCAGCTTATATTTGGGACTAGGTAACACCGGGGAGCTGTTTTTT.